The 3 T cell receptor beta chains presented below share a single source sample, sequenced in a study of T cell repertoires in cytomegalovirus infection. TCRdb re-derived calls from the reads in MiXCR, one entry per CDR3 protein. The sample has around 300,000 distinct CDR3 sequences; roughly 25% are singletons. No antigen has been identified for these receptors. Sequenced material: cultured PBMCs, taken from culture after CMV antigen stimulation. The receptors originated from a human donor in good health (CMV status not recorded). Some clones in this sample may be carry-over from other donors' samples.

In its sample, this clonotype was seen a few times. V is TRBV7-2 and J is TRBJ2-2; no firm D call. The length of the CDR3 is 14 residues. Germline values: CDR1 SGHTA, CDR2 FQGNSA. Deletions cut 1 base from V and 1 base from J, with 4 bases between. This chain's CDR3 is CASSLVVNTGELFF. CDR3 DNA: TGTGCCAGCAGCTTAGTGGTGAACACCGGGGAGCTGTTTTTT.

The V and J genes are TRBV20-1 and TRBJ1-3; 7 bases match TRBD1. V lost 6 bases and J lost 2; bases outside the gene matches: 10. The CDR3 spans 15 residues. CDR1 and CDR2 (germline): DFQATT, SNEGSKA (reference sequence). The CDR3 loop is CSASNRGSPGNTIYF. The DNA for the CDR3 is TGCAGTGCATCAAACAGGGGTTCGCCTGGAAACACCATATATTTT.

The V and J genes are TRBV19 and TRBJ1-3; 10 bases are a match to TRBD1. This CDR3 is 18 amino acids long. V lost 7 bases to trimming and J lost 5 bases; unmatched junction nucleotides: 17. The germline V gene encodes CDR1 LNHDA and CDR2 SQIVND (reference sequence). Here the CDR3 DNA reads TGTGCCAGTATGACCGGGACAGGGGTCCTCCAGAGGAGAAACACCATATATTTT. Its translation is CASMTGTGVLQRRNTIYF.